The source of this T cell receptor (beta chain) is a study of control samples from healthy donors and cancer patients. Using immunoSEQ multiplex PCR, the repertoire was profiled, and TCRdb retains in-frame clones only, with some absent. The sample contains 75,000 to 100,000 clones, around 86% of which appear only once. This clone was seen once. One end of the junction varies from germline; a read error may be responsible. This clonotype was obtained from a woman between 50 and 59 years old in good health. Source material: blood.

The CDR3 DNA reads TGTGCCAGCAGCTCATCGAGCGGAGTCACAGATACGCCGTATTTT. Translating gives CASSSSSGVTDTPYF. The V call is TRBV7-8, the J call TRBJ2-3, with a weak D call TRBD2 (5 bases). Germline V CDR1 and CDR2: SGHVS, FQNEAQ. The CDR3 extends over 15 amino acids. Together with reference TRBV7-8 and TRBJ2-3, the CDR3 gives the full variable domain: GAGVSQSPRYKVAKRGQDVALRCDPISGHVSLFWYQQALGQGPEFLTYFQNEAQLDKSGLPSDRFFAERPEGSVSTLKIQRTQQEDSAVYLCASSSSSGVTDTPYFGPGTRLTVL.